A selection of T cell receptor beta chains follows, all from one sample in a study of CD8+CD57+ T cells in acquired aplastic anemia. One entry per CDR3 protein results from TCRdb running MiXCR on the reads. Of about 150,000 distinct CDR3 sequences listed, roughly 54% were seen once; the top ten hold more than 10%. Sequencing was done on a sample of sorted CD4+, CD8+, or CD8+CD57+ T cells (not recorded which) from PBMCs. The receptors here all came from a human donor with aplastic anemia. CDR3s include the opening cysteine and the closing phenylalanine or tryptophan. The D gene is left open where the match is weak. Some rows mark clone size as missing; the rest say once, few, many or name a class of expanded clone.

j_call	v_call	clone_size	d_call	cdr3_nt	cdr3_aa
TRBJ2-5	TRBV2	few	-	TGTGCCAGCAGGATAGGACAGAAAGGTCAAGAGACCCAGTACTTC	CASRIGQKGQETQYF
TRBJ1-2	TRBV7-8	-	-	TGTGCCAGCAGCCCTTCTGGGGAAGGCTACGCCTTC	CASSPSGEGYAF
TRBJ1-2	TRBV29-1	medium-sized	-	TGCAGCGTTGCTGGGGAGTGGTATGGCTACACCTTC	CSVAGEWYGYTF
TRBJ1-2	TRBV29-1	few	TRBD1	TGCAGCGTGGGCCAAACACAGGGGCGGAAAGGCTACACCTTC	CSVGQTQGRKGYTF
TRBJ2-5	TRBV10-2	many	TRBD2	TGCGCCAGCAGTGAGTCGGCTAGCGGGGGGCCCCAAGAGACCCAGTACTTC	CASSESASGGPQETQYF
TRBJ2-5	TRBV5-1	-	-	TGCGCCAGCCACGGCCCAGAGACCCAGTACTTC	CASHGPETQYF
TRBJ2-1	TRBV2	many	-	TGTGCCACAAAATGGGAGAGTAACTACAATGAGCAGTTCTTC	CATKWESNYNEQFF
TRBJ1-6	TRBV12-1	many	-	TGTGCCAGCAGCCCCCACGAGCCGCTTGGGTCACCCCTCCACTTT	CASSPHEPLGSPLHF
TRBJ1-1	TRBV2	-	-	TGTGCCAGCATCTTAGACACATACCCTGAAGCTTTCTTT	CASILDTYPEAFF
TRBJ1-5	TRBV27	-	-	TGTGCCAGCAGTTTATCCGGCAGGGGTTACAATCAGCCCCAGCATTTT	CASSLSGRGYNQPQHF
TRBJ1-5	TRBV5-6	many	-	TGTGCCAGCAGCCCCTCAGGGGCACAGCCCCAGCATTTT	CASSPSGAQPQHF
TRBJ2-1	TRBV7-6	many	TRBD2	TGTGCCAGCAGCTTATCGTCTAGCGGCTCCTACAATGAGCAGTTCTTC	CASSLSSSGSYNEQFF
TRBJ1-1	TRBV7-6	-	-	TGTGCCAGCAGCTCCGGAATCGGCACTGAAGCTTTCTTT	CASSSGIGTEAFF
TRBJ2-1	TRBV19	-	TRBD2	TGTGCCAGCCTAATGGCGGGGGGGCCCGATGAGCAGTTCTTC	CASLMAGGPDEQFF
TRBJ2-1	TRBV12-3/TRBV12-4	-	-	TGTGCCAGCAGTTTAGACTGGCGGGGATACAATGAGCAGTTCTTC	CASSLDWRGYNEQFF
TRBJ2-7	TRBV11-2	-	TRBD2	TGTGCCAGCAGCTTGACCTTAGCGGGGGAGTCCTACGAGCAGTACTTC	CASSLTLAGESYEQYF
TRBJ2-1	TRBV20-1	medium-sized	-	TGCAGTGCTAGCTTCCCCGAGACTTCCTACAATGAGCAGTTCTTC	CSASFPETSYNEQFF
TRBJ2-2	TRBV10-2	-	TRBD1	TGCGCCACCTCACGGGGACAGGTAGACACCGGGGAGCTGTTTTTT	CATSRGQVDTGELFF
TRBJ2-2	TRBV29-1	-	-	TGCAGCGTTCGAGTAGGGCTGCACACCGGGGAGCTGTTTTTT	CSVRVGLHTGELFF
TRBJ2-1	TRBV10-3	many	TRBD1	TGTGCCATCAGCGCCGGGACAGGGGCAGCCTACAATGAGCAGTTCTTC	CAISAGTGAAYNEQFF
TRBJ2-5	TRBV7-2	-	-	TGTGCCAGCAGCGCGGCACCGAGGGAGACCCAGTACTTC	CASSAAPRETQYF
TRBJ1-5	TRBV3-1	-	-	TGTGCCAGCAGCCAAGGTAGTGACGGCAATCAGCCCCAGCATTTT	CASSQGSDGNQPQHF
TRBJ2-3	TRBV29-1	-	-	TGCAGCGTTGTAGCAGGGAAGGTACGCACAGATACGCAGTATTTT	CSVVAGKVRTDTQYF
TRBJ2-2	TRBV5-4	-	TRBD2	TGTGCCAGCAGCTCGGAGGGACTATCGGTGACCGGGGAGCTGTTTTTT	CASSSEGLSVTGELFF
TRBJ1-6	TRBV2	many	-	TGTGCCAGCAGTGAAGGGGGGGGGAGAATTCAACCCCTCCACTTT	CASSEGGGRIQPLHF
TRBJ2-1	TRBV7-9	many	TRBD1	TGTGCCAGCATGCCACCCGGGACAGTAGATGAGCAGTTCTTC	CASMPPGTVDEQFF
TRBJ2-5	TRBV5-4	-	TRBD2	TGTGCCAGCAGCTTGTCCGGGAGGGGGGAGACCCAGTACTTC	CASSLSGRGETQYF
TRBJ2-7	TRBV25-1	-	-	TGTGCCAGCAGTGCGCTAGCACCAGAGCAGTACTTC	CASSALAPEQYF
TRBJ1-1	TRBV25-1	few	-	TGTGCCAGCAGCTATCAGGGGAGTGAAGCTTTCTTT	CASSYQGSEAFF
TRBJ1-6	TRBV20-1	-	TRBD1	TGCAGTGCCCGGACAGGGGCCAATTCACCCCTCCACTTT	CSARTGANSPLHF
TRBJ1-5	TRBV2	-	-	TGTGCCAGCAGTGAAGCTATCCAGCCCCAGCATTTT	CASSEAIQPQHF
TRBJ2-7	TRBV25-1	-	TRBD2	TGTGCCAGCGTGGGACCGGGACTAGTGAGGGAGCAGTACTTC	CASVGPGLVREQYF
TRBJ1-6	TRBV19	few	TRBD1	TGTGCCAGTAGTCATAGGACCGGGACAGGGGATTCACCCCTCCACTTT	CASSHRTGTGDSPLHF
TRBJ2-7	TRBV5-5	many	TRBD2	TGTGCCAGCGGCCCGGGGGGACCCGCGGACGAGCAGTACTTC	CASGPGGPADEQYF
TRBJ1-4	TRBV9	many	-	TGTGCCAGCAGTAACGGGCAGGGAGGTTCTGCTAATGAAAAACTGTTTTTT	CASSNGQGGSANEKLFF